A selection of T cell receptor beta chains follows, all from one sample in a study of blood T cell repertoires in COVID-19. The data were produced by immunoSEQ multiplex PCR, yet TCRdb's version contains in-frame clones alone and is incomplete. Of around 470,000 clones detected, roughly nine tenths appear once; the ten largest clones hold about 0.91%. Sequencing was done on a sample of peripheral blood. The receptor set was obtained from a young man with COVID-19, enrolled during active disease. Both conserved end residues are part of each CDR3. Each record gives: V gene, CDR3 protein.

TRBV19 CASSPTPGREQYF
TRBV6-5 CASRGQPLFEGYTF
TRBV7-8 CASSLATGSTGELFF
TRBV29-1 CSVGGLASTDTQYF
TRBV19 CASSAGDTYEQYF
TRBV6-5 CASRTGTGGTGELFF
TRBV24-1 CATSDNAGPDTQYF
TRBV6-5 CASSSGQGGKNIQYF
TRBV5-6 CASSLWGLTTGELFF
TRBV16 CASSDRTEGWGYTF
TRBV11-2 CASSSTGGWSPLHF
TRBV6-5 CASSKQGSGNTIYF
TRBV27 CASSFISPPGGLGETQYF
TRBV5-1 CASSRGTETYEQYF
TRBV7-8 CASSSSLFYSNQPQHF
TRBV5-4 CASSYDGGAYEQYF
TRBV11-3 CASSLEQGTGELFF
TRBV6-1 CASSEEGTLNTEAFF
TRBV5-4 CASSLVGGGYNEQFF
TRBV11-2 CASSFSYTNTGELFF
TRBV5-4 CASSLGGGQRYF
TRBV2 CASSPDLRQSYEQYF
TRBV4-2 CASSRTPSSSGANVLTF
TRBV9 CASSGALWTSGDQLAETQYF
TRBV6-1 CASSERNRVLIYGYTF
TRBV2 CASKGLAGANEQFF
TRBV5-4 CASSPTLAGGLYEQYF
TRBV28 CASSFAGDNYNEQFF
TRBV12-3/TRBV12-4 CASSVDREDEQYF
TRBV24-1 CATSKGQDYGYTF
TRBV5-4 CASSPPPGLAGVSYNEQFF
TRBV9 CASSPMTGSPLHF
TRBV7-2 CASSLHGAGVTGELFF
TRBV7-9 CASSRAAGGTGELFF
TRBV6-6 CASTKTGTGNTIYF
TRBV19 CASIPGKGNQPQHF
TRBV9 CASSVEGQGGNEQFF
TRBV14 CASSRLAGGPRDTQYF
TRBV19 CASSEGQNNYGYTF
TRBV29-1 CSVEGLSDTDTQYF
TRBV6-5 CASSLSSISYNEQFF
TRBV19 CASRLQGGNTEAFF
TRBV7-9 CASPGLAGVYEQYF
TRBV6-5 CASITDRMNTEAFF
TRBV7-2 CASSFRGGNEQFF